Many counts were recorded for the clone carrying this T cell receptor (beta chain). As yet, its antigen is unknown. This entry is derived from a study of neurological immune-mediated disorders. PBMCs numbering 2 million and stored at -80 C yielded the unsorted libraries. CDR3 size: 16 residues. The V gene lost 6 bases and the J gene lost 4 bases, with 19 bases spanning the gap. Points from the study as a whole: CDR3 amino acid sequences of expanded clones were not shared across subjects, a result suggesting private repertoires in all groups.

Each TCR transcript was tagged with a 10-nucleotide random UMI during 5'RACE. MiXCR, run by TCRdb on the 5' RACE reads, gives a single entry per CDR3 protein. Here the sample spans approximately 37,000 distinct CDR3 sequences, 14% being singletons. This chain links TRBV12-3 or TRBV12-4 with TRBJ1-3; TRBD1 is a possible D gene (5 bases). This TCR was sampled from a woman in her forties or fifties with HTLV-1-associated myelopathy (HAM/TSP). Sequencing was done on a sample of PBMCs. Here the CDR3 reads CASSDQSGGTGNTIYF. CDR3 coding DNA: TGTGCCAGCAGCGACCAGAGTGGGGGGACCGGAAACACCATATATTTT.